The subject of this entry is one T cell receptor beta chain. Its target is unknown. This specimen belongs to a study of vaccination and CD4 T cells after COVID-19. Regarding treatment: approximately 9-day PBMC culture with coronavirus spike peptide pools or control peptides (ViraFEST assay). Germline lookup yields CDR1 SEHNR and CDR2 FQNEAQ (reference sequence). The germline V and J ends were trimmed by 6 bases and 1 base, with 9 bases remaining between them. The CDR3 is 13 residues long. Sequencing of the DNA from cultured CD4+ T cells was carried out with the Oncomine TCR Beta short-read assay. MiXCR, run by TCRdb on the PCR reads, gives a single entry per CDR3 protein. This sample has around 12,000 distinct CDR3 sequences; about two fifths occur once, and the top ten carry 7.5% to 10%.

V gene TRBV7-9 combines with J gene TRBJ1-1; no definite D call. The input for sequencing was CD4+ T cells from blood, cultured in vitro, taken after SARS-CoV-2 vaccination. The sequence was collected from a human donor who had recovered from COVID-19. The CDR3, as DNA: TGTGCCAGCAGGAGGCTCTCGAACACTGAAGCTTTCTTT. This translates into CASRRLSNTEAFF.